Listed here are 5 T cell receptor beta chains from one sample, sequenced in a study of blood T cell repertoires in COVID-19 (dated by TCRdb to 2019 to 2021). Library generation was performed with the immunoSEQ multiplex PCR assay. Sourced from immuneACCESS, this table was stored by TCRdb with only in-frame sequences that have V and J called. A share of the clones is absent; for the studies checked, an unresolved V gene accounts for under half, and the remainder has no known explanation. Here the sample has about 180,000 clones; 86% occur a single time. Clones ranked in the top ten supply 5.5% to 8% of the sample. Sequenced: peripheral blood. The receptors derive from a man in his forties or fifties with active or convalescent COVID-19.

The rearrangement links TRBV2 to TRBJ2-2; D is ambiguous. The germline V gene encodes CDR1 SNHLY and CDR2 FYNNEI. The CDR3 has 13 residues. Trimming removed 4 bases from V and 1 base from J, with 4 bases in between. CDR3 bases: TGTGCCAGCAGTGTCGGGAACACCGGGGAGCTGTTTTTT. This sequence encodes CASSVGNTGELFF.

This clone turned up a few times. The chain employs TRBV5-1 and TRBJ2-2, with 8 nucleotides matching TRBD2. There are 16 residues in the CDR3. After removal of 2 bases from V and 5 bases from J, the junction contained 8 bases not matched to a gene. Germline-derived CDR1 and CDR2 are SGHRS and YFSETQ. CDR3 DNA sequence: TGCGCCAGCAGCTTCGGCCCCGGGGGGGGTACCGGGGAGCTGTTTTTT. It translates to CASSFGPGGGTGELFF.

The chain has TRBV19 and TRBJ1-3; 8 positions match TRBD1. Unmatched junction bases numbered 7, after V lost 5 bases and J lost 4 bases. The CDR3 covers 15 residues. The germline V gene has CDR1 LNHDA and CDR2 SQIVND (reference sequence). As DNA, the CDR3 is TGTGCCAGTAGTCCCGCGCAGGGGGCGGGAAACACCATATATTTT. This translates into CASSPAQGAGNTIYF.

The chain is built from TRBV10-2 and TRBJ1-1; D possibly corresponds to TRBD1 (6 bases). V was shortened by 6 bases and J by 1 base, with 9 bases between the two germline ends. The CDR3 runs to 13 residues. Germline CDR1 and CDR2: WSHSY and SAAADI. In DNA, the CDR3 is TGCGCCAGCAGCCCACAGGGGAACACTGAAGCTTTCTTT. Translated: CASSPQGNTEAFF.

This clone was picked up one time. This rearrangement joins TRBV27 to TRBJ2-1; TRBD2 agrees at 8 bases. The V gene's germline CDR1 is MNHEY and CDR2 SMNVEV (reference sequence). The CDR3 consists of 15 residues. V lost 8 bases to trimming and J lost 0 bases; unmatched junction nucleotides: 6. CDR3 region: CASRERENSYNEQFF. CDR3 in DNA: TGTGCCAGCCGAGAGCGGGAGAACTCCTACAATGAGCAGTTCTTC.